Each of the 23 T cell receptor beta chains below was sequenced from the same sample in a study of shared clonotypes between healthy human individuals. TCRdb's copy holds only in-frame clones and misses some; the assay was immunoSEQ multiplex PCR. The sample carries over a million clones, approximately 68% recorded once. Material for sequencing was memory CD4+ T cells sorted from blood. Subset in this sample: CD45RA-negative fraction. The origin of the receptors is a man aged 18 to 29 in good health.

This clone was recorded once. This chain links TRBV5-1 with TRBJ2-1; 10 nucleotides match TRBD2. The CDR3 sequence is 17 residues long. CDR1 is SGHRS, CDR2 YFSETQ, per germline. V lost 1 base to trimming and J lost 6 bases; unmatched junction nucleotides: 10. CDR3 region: CASSLRGVASGSNEQFF. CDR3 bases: TGCGCCAGCAGCTTGAGGGGAGTGGCTAGCGGGAGCAATGAGCAGTTCTTC. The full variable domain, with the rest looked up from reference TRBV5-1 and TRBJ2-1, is KAGVTQTPRYLIKTRGQQVTLSCSPISGHRSVSWYQQTPGQGLQFLFEYFSETQRNKGNFPGRFSGRQFSNSRSEMNVSTLELGDSALYLCASSLRGVASGSNEQFFGPGTRLTVL.

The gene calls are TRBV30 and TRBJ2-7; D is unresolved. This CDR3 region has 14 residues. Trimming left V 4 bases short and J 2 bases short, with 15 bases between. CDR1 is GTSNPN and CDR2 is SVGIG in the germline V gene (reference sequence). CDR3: CAWMRGGATYEQYF. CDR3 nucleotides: TGTGCCTGGATGCGCGGTGGTGCGACCTACGAGCAGTACTTC.

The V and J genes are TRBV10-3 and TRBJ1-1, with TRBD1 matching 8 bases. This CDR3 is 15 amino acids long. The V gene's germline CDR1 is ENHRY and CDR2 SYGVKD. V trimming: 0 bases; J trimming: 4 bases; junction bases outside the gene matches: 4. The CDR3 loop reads CAISESQGAGTEAFF. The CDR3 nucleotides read TGTGCCATCAGTGAGTCCCAGGGGGCGGGCACTGAAGCTTTCTTT.

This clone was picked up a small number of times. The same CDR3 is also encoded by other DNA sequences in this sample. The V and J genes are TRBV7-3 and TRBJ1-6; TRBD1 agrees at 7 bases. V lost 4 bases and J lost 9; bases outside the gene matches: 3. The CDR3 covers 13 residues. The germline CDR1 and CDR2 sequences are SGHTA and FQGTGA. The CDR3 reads CASSSNRGSPLHF. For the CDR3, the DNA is TGTGCCAGCAGCTCAAACAGGGGTTCACCCCTCCACTTT.

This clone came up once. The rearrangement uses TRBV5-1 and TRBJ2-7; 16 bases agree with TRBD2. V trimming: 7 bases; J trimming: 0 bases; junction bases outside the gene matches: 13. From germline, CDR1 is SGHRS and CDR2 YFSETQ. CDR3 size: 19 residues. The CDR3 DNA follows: TGCGCCAGCGCGAGACCGGGACTAGCGGGAGGGGCCTTCTCCTACGAGCAGTACTTC. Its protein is CASARPGLAGGAFSYEQYF.

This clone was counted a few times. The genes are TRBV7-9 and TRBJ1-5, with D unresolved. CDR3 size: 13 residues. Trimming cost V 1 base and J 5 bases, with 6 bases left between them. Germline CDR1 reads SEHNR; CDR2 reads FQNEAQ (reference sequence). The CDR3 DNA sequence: TGTGCCAGCAGCTTAGGCACCGATCAGCCCCAGCATTTT. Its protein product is CASSLGTDQPQHF.

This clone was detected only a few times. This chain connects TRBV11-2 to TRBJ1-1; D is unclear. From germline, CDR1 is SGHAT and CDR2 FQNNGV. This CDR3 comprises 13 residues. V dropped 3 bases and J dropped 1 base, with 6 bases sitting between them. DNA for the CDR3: TGTGCCAGCAGCTTCGGGTGGAACACTGAAGCTTTCTTT. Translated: CASSFGWNTEAFF.

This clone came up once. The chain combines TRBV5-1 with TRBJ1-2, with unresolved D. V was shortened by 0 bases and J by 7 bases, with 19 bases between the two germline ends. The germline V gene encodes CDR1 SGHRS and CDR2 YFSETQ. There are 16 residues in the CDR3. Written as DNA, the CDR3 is TGCGCCAGCAGCTTGGGTTGGGCCCAGGCCAATGGTGGCTACACCTTC. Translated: CASSLGWAQANGGYTF.

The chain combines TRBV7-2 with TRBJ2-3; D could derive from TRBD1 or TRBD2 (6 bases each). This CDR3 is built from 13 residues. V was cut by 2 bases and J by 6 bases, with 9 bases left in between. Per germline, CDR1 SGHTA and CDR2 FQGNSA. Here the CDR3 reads CASSLQGRDTQYF. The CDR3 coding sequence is TGTGCCAGCAGCTTACAGGGGAGGGATACGCAGTATTTT. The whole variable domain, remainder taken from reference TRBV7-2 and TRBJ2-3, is GAGVSQSPSNKVTEKGKDVELRCDPISGHTALYWYRQSLGQGLEFLIYFQGNSAPDKSGLPSDRFSAERTGGSVSTLTIQRTQQEDSAVYLCASSLQGRDTQYFGPGTRLTVL.

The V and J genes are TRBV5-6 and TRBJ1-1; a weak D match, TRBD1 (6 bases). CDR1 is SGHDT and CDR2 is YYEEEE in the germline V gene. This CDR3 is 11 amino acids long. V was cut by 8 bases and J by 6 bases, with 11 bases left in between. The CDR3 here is CASNRVAEAFF. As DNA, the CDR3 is TGTGCCAGTAACAGGGTCGCTGAAGCTTTCTTT. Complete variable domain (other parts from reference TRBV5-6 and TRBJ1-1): DAGVTQSPTHLIKTRGQQVTLRCSPKSGHDTVSWYQQALGQGPQFIFQYYEEEERQRGNFPDRFSGHQFPNYSSELNVNALLLGDSALYLCASNRVAEAFFGQGTRLTVV.

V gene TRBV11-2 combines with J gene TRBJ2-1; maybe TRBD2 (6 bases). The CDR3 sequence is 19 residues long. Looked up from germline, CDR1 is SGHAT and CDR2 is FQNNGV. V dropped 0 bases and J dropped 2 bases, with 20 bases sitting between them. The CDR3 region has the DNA TGTGCCAGCAGCTTAGATCAATTCCAGTCGGGGGAACCCTACAATGAGCAGTTCTTC. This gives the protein CASSLDQFQSGEPYNEQFF.

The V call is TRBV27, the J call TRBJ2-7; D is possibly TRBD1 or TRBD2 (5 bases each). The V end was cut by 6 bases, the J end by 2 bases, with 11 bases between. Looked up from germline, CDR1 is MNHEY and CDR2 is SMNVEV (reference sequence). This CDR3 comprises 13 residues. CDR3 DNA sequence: TGTGCCAGCAGGAGCCAGGGAGCCTACGAGCAGTACTTC. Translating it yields CASRSQGAYEQYF.

The CDR3 region is CASGLGSGGASNEQFF. The CDR3 DNA reads TGTGCTAGTGGTTTGGGTAGCGGGGGGGCCTCCAATGAGCAGTTCTTC. This chain uses TRBV12-5 with TRBJ2-1; 11 nucleotides align to TRBD2. Germline loops: CDR1 LGHNT, CDR2 FRNRAP. The CDR3 runs 16 residues. V lost 1 base to trimming and J lost 6 bases; unmatched junction nucleotides: 5.

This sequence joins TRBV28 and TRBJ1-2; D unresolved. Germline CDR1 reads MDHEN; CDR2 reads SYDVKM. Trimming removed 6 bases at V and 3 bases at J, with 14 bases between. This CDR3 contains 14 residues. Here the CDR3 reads CASRDPGRYYGYTF. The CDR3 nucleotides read TGTGCCAGCAGGGACCCCGGCAGGTACTATGGCTACACCTTC.

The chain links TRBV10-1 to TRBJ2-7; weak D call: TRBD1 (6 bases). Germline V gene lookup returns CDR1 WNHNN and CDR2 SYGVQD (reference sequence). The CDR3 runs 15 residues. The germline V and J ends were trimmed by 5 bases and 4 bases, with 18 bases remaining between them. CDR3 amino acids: CASSPGGPAWYEQYF. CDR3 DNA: TGCGCCAGCAGTCCTGGGGGCCCCGCGTGGTACGAGCAGTACTTC.

CDR3 amino acids: CASSQDRPGDTDTQYF. The CDR3 nucleotides read TGCGCCAGCAGCCAAGATAGGCCAGGGGACACAGATACGCAGTATTTT. The chain recombines TRBV4-3 with TRBJ2-3; D might be TRBD1 (6 bases). V shed 0 bases and J shed 2 bases, with 12 bases lying between them. CDR3 length: 16 amino acids. Per germline, CDR1 LGHNA and CDR2 YSLEER.

The CDR3 nucleotides read TGTGCCAGTAGTATAGCCGACAGGGGCGGAAACGAGCAGTACTTC. This gives the protein CASSIADRGGNEQYF. This chain uses TRBV19 with TRBJ2-7; the match to TRBD1 covers 8 bases. Germline assignment: CDR1 LNHDA and CDR2 SQIVND (reference sequence). Germline trimming cut 1 base from V and 5 bases from J; bases unmatched to any gene: 7. This CDR3 is built from 15 residues.

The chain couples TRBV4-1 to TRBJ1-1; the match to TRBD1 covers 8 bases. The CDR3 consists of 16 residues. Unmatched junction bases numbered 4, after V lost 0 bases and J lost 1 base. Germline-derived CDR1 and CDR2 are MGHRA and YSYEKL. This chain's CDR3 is CASSQDGRGRNTEAFF. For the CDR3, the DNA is TGCGCCAGCAGCCAAGACGGCAGGGGGCGGAACACTGAAGCTTTCTTT.

The CDR3 region has the DNA TGTGCCAGCTCGCCCCCAGGGCGCACAGGGACCTACGAGCAGTACTTC. Translating it yields CASSPPGRTGTYEQYF. The V gene is TRBV18, the J gene TRBJ2-7, with a possible D match to TRBD1 (6 bases). The CDR3 covers 16 residues. The ends were cut back, 6 bases at V and 2 bases at J, with 20 bases in the middle. Germline V gene lookup returns CDR1 KGHSH and CDR2 LQKENI.

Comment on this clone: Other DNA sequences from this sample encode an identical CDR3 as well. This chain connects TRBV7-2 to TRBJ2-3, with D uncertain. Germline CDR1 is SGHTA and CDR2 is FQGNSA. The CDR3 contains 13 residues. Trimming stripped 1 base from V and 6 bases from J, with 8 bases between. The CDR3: CASSLGAPDTQYF. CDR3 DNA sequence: TGTGCCAGCAGCTTAGGGGCACCCGATACGCAGTATTTT.

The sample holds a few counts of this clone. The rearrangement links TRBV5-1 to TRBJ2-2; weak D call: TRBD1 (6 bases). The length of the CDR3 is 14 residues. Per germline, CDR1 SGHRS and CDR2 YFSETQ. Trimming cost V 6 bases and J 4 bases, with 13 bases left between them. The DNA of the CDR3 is TGCGCCAGCACGACAGGAGAAGGCACCGGGGAGCTGTTTTTT. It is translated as CASTTGEGTGELFF. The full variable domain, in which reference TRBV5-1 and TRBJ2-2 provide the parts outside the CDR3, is KAGVTQTPRYLIKTRGQQVTLSCSPISGHRSVSWYQQTPGQGLQFLFEYFSETQRNKGNFPGRFSGRQFSNSRSEMNVSTLELGDSALYLCASTTGEGTGELFFGEGSRLTVL.

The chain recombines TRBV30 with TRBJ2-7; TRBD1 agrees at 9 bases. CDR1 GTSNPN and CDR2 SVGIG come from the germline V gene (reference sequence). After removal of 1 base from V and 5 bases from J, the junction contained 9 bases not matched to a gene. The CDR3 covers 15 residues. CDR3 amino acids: CAWSGPGTGHHEQYF. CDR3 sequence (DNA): TGTGCCTGGAGTGGGCCCGGGACAGGGCACCACGAGCAGTACTTC.

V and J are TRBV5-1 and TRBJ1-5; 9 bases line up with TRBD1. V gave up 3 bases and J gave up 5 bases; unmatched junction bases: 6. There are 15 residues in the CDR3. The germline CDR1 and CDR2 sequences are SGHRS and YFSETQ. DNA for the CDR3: TGCGCCAGCAGCTCGGGACAGGGTGGAGATCAGCCCCAGCATTTT. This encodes CASSSGQGGDQPQHF.